The sequence of this T cell receptor (beta chain) was determined in a study of control samples from healthy donors and cancer patients (TCRdb year 2020). Concerning this clone itself: There is no known antigen for this receptor. Base qualities are not recorded, but no much larger clone differs from it by a single base.

Libraries were prepared through the immunoSEQ multiplex PCR assay. Drawn from immuneACCESS, this table holds only the in-frame rearrangements with V and J called that TCRdb kept. Clones are partly lost; checked studies trace under half to an unresolved V gene and leave the rest unexplained. The table for this sample lists fewer than 40,000 clones; approximately 93% of them were counted only once. Over 1.5% of the sample lies in the top ten. Material: PBMCs. The TCR comes from a man aged 40-49 years with colorectal cancer.

The CDR3 protein sequence reads: CASSYSVWDSEAFF. In nucleotide form, the sequence is TGTGCCAGCAGTTACTCTGTGTGGGACTCTGAAGCTTTCTTT. Recombination linked TRBV6-5 to TRBJ1-1; perhaps TRBD1 is the D gene, with 5 bases matching. CDR1 and CDR2 are read off the germline V gene as MNHEY and SVGAGI. V is clipped by 0 bases and J by 6 bases, and the sequence between their germline boundaries is 11 bases long. The CDR3 starts with the cysteine, ends with the phenylalanine, and has 14 residues. The CDR3 DNA has 42 bases and is translated from base 1.